This T cell receptor (beta chain) derives from a study of PD-1 blockade in classical Hodgkin lymphoma. General study findings and limits: Patients with an early start, nivolumab under 1 year after ASCT, were excluded.

The assay was immunoSEQ multiplex PCR, and TCRdb's table has in-frame clones only and misses some. Here the sample spans about 11,000 clones, 76% being singletons. This clone came up a few times. The antigen is not known. CDR1 and CDR2 from the germline V gene are MNHNS and SASEGT. The CDR3 loop spans 11 amino acids. V was pared by 7 bases and J by 4 bases, with 8 bases between. Each patient experienced a relapse that followed autologous stem cell transplantation, and brentuximab vedotin exposure varied. This TCR was recovered from a human donor with classical Hodgkin lymphoma. V usage is TRBV6-1 and J usage is TRBJ2-7; D not certain. Sample: peripheral blood mononuclear cells (PBMCs), taken at baseline. CDR3 residues: CASTGLYEQYF. In DNA form, the CDR3 reads TGTGCCAGCACGGGTTTGTACGAGCAGTACTTC.